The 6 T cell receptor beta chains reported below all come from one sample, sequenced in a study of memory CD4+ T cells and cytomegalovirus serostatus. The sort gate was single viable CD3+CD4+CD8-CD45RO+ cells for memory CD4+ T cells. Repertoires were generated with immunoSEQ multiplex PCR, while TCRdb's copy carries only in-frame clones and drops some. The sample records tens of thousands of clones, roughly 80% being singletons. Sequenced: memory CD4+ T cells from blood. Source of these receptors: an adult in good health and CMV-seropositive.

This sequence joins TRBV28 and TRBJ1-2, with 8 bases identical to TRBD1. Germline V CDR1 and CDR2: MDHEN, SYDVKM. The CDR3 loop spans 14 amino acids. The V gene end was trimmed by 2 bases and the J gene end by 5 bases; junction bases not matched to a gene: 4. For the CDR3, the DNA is TGTGCCAGCAGTTTACAGGGGGCTACGTATGGCTACACCTTC. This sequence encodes CASSLQGATYGYTF.

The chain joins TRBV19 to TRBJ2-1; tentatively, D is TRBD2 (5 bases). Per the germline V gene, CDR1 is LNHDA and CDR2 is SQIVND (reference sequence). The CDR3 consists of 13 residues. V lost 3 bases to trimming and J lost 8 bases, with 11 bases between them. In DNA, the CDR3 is TGTGCCAGTAGTATGGGTGGAGGTTATGAGCAGTTCTTC. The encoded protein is CASSMGGGYEQFF. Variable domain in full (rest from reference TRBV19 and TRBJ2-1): DGGITQSPKYLFRKEGQNVTLSCEQNLNHDAMYWYRQDPGQGLRLIYYSQIVNDFQKGDIAEGYSVSREKKESFPLTVTSAQKNPTAFYLCASSMGGGYEQFFGPGTRLTVL.

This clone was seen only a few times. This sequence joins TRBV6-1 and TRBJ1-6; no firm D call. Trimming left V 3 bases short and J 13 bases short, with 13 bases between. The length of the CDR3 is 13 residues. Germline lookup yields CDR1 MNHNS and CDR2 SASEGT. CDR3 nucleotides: TGTGCCAGCAGTGATGCGCGGAGATCGCCCCTCCACTTT. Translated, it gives CASSDARRSPLHF.

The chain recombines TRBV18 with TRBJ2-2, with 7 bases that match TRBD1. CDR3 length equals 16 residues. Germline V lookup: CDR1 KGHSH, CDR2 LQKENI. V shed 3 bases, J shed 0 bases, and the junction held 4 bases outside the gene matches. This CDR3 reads CASSPYTGANTGELFF. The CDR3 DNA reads TGTGCCAGCTCACCGTACACAGGGGCGAACACCGGGGAGCTGTTTTTT.

The CDR3 reads CASRLTSGGRETQYF. CDR3 nucleotides: TGTGCCAGCAGACTGACTAGCGGGGGGAGAGAGACCCAGTACTTC. The chain uses TRBV7-2 and TRBJ2-5, with TRBD2 matching over 13 bases. This CDR3 is built from 15 residues. Germline CDR1 is SGHTA and CDR2 is FQGNSA. J was trimmed by 4 bases and V by 6 bases; bases with no gene match: 5. The full variable domain, its missing parts supplied by reference TRBV7-2 and TRBJ2-5, is GAGVSQSPSNKVTEKGKDVELRCDPISGHTALYWYRQSLGQGLEFLIYFQGNSAPDKSGLPSDRFSAERTGGSVSTLTIQRTQQEDSAVYLCASRLTSGGRETQYFGPGTRLLVL.

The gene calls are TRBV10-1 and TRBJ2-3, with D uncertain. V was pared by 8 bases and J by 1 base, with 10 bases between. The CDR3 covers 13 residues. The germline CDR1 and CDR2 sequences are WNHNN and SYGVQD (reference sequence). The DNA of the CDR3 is TGCGCCAGCGGAATAACAGGCACAGATACGCAGTATTTT. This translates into CASGITGTDTQYF.